This T cell receptor beta chain comes out of a study of blood T cell repertoires in COVID-19. Looking at the study overall: In each case, the material was cDNA or gDNA derived from T cells, B-cell-depleted T cells, or PBMCs.

Source study methods: Amplified reference gene primers provided the basis for estimating nucleated cell counts. Repertoires were generated with immunoSEQ multiplex PCR, while TCRdb's copy carries only in-frame clones and drops some. V, J and clone size derive from that table, while D and trimming were established from the DNA sequence. This table has about 250,000 clones, approximately 82% appearing once. Germline values: CDR1 KGHDR, CDR2 SFDVKD. The CDR3 has 18 residues. The V segment lost 4 bases and the J segment 6 bases; nucleotides outside the gene matches: 12. Input material: peripheral blood. The V call is TRBV24-1, the J call TRBJ2-1; 12 bases are shared with TRBD1. The TCR sequence derives from a middle-aged man with active or convalescent COVID-19. The CDR3 DNA reads TGTGCCACCAGTGACCCCGGGACAGGGGGCGCGAATTTCAATGAGCAGTTCTTC. The encoded protein is CATSDPGTGGANFNEQFF.